The 27 T cell receptor beta chains given below trace back to one sample, sequenced in a study of cytomegalovirus exposure and HLA in healthy donors. Use of 60 Vbeta and 13 Jbeta primers characterized the PCR. The protocol was immunoSEQ multiplex PCR, while the TCRdb copy is restricted to in-frame clones and leaves out a portion. The table records about 120,000 clones, around 69% of them present only once. Sequencing input: PBMCs. The receptors were sampled from a man in his forties or fifties in good health and CMV-seropositive.

The chain is built from TRBV2 and TRBJ1-2; 11 bases match TRBD1. The CDR3 is made up of 15 amino acids. Germline values: CDR1 SNHLY, CDR2 FYNNEI. With V trimmed by 6 bases and J by 4 bases, 7 bases remained unmatched. The CDR3 loop reads CASSEDRGQGYGYTF. CDR3 in DNA: TGTGCCAGCAGCGAGGACAGGGGGCAAGGCTATGGCTACACCTTC. Using reference TRBV2 and TRBJ1-2 for the parts outside the CDR3, the full variable domain is EPEVTQTPSHQVTQMGQEVILRCVPISNHLYFYWYRQILGQKVEFLVSFYNNEISEKSEIFDDQFSVERPDGSNFTLKIRSTKLEDSAMYFCASSEDRGQGYGYTFGSGTRLTVV.

The chain is built from TRBV27 and TRBJ2-5; D might be TRBD1 (6 bases). The DNA matches TRBJ2-7 better at its end, which makes the J call doubtful. Germline lookup yields CDR1 MNHEY and CDR2 SMNVEV (reference sequence). The CDR3 length is 15 residues. The CDR3 DNA follows: TGTGCCAGCAGTTCCGTCGCCCTACAGGGAGTCGAGCAGTACTTC. Translated, it gives CASSSVALQGVEQYF.

The chain is built from TRBV7-2 and TRBJ2-2, with TRBD2 identical over 7 bases. Germline assignment: CDR1 SGHTA and CDR2 FQGNSA. V was pared by 5 bases and J by 1 base, with 7 bases of the junction left unmatched. The CDR3 covers 16 residues. The CDR3 DNA is TGTGCCAGCAGCCCTGAAAGCGGGGTGAACACCGGGGAGCTGTTTTTT. Translating it yields CASSPESGVNTGELFF.

The chain recombines TRBV19 with TRBJ1-1, with D possibly TRBD1 on 6 matching bases. Trimming left V 6 bases short and J 0 bases short, with 11 bases between. The CDR3 spans 14 residues. Germline V gives CDR1 LNHDA, CDR2 SQIVND (reference sequence). The CDR3, as DNA: TGTGCCAGTAGAGTTACAGGGTTGAACACTGAAGCTTTCTTT. Translating gives CASRVTGLNTEAFF. The full variable domain, rest sourced from reference TRBV19 and TRBJ1-1, is DGGITQSPKYLFRKEGQNVTLSCEQNLNHDAMYWYRQDPGQGLRLIYYSQIVNDFQKGDIAEGYSVSREKKESFPLTVTSAQKNPTAFYLCASRVTGLNTEAFFGQGTRLTVV.

This clone has only one observation. The V call is TRBV6-1, the J call TRBJ1-5; TRBD1 is a possible D gene (6 bases). The CDR3 runs to 15 residues. The germline gives CDR1 MNHNS, CDR2 SASEGT. Trimming pared 0 bases from V and 6 bases from J, leaving 12 bases between. Written as DNA, the CDR3 is TGTGCCAGCAGTGAAGCTGGGGGCGGGGGTCAGCCCCAGCATTTT. This codes for CASSEAGGGGQPQHF.

The gene calls are TRBV7-9 and TRBJ1-2; 9 positions match TRBD1. The CDR3 consists of 16 residues. CDR1 is SEHNR and CDR2 is FQNEAQ in the germline V gene (reference sequence). After removal of 0 bases from V and 9 bases from J, the junction contained 11 bases not matched to a gene. The CDR3, as DNA: TGTGCCAGCAGCTTAGCGCTCACAACGGGGACAGGGCGCTACACCTTC. Translation gives CASSLALTTGTGRYTF.

The chain links TRBV18 to TRBJ2-5; TRBD2 matches at 8 bases. The CDR3 consists of 14 residues. CDR1 KGHSH and CDR2 LQKENI come from the germline V gene. The V segment lost 0 bases and the J segment 7 bases; nucleotides outside the gene matches: 4. The CDR3 DNA reads as TGTGCCAGCTCACCACCGGGACTAGGGGGGACCCAGTACTTC. As protein: CASSPPGLGGTQYF.

CDR3 region: CASEDRVSTEAFF. The CDR3 region has the DNA TGTGCCAGCGAAGACAGGGTAAGCACTGAAGCTTTCTTT. This chain links TRBV5-4 with TRBJ1-1, with 7 bases matching TRBD1. CDR3 length: 13 residues. Germline V gives CDR1 SGHNT, CDR2 YYREEE (reference sequence). V lost 7 bases, J lost 4 bases, and 7 bases stayed unmatched.

The V and J genes are TRBV19 and TRBJ1-2; tentative D call: TRBD1 (6 bases). Germline loops: CDR1 LNHDA, CDR2 SQIVND (reference sequence). This CDR3 is built from 16 residues. V was shortened by 1 base and J by 5 bases, with 17 bases between the two germline ends. The DNA for the CDR3 is TGTGCCAGTAGTATAGTACCCCCAGGACAGCGATATGGCTACACCTTC. It is translated as CASSIVPPGQRYGYTF.

V gene TRBV5-6 combines with J gene TRBJ2-2, with 9 bases that match TRBD1. Germline loops: CDR1 SGHDT, CDR2 YYEEEE. The CDR3 runs 16 residues. J was trimmed by 6 bases and V by 3 bases; bases with no gene match: 9. The CDR3: CASSSAPRQGAGELFF. The CDR3 DNA is TGTGCCAGCAGCTCCGCCCCGAGACAGGGGGCCGGGGAGCTGTTTTTT. Complete variable domain (other parts from reference TRBV5-6 and TRBJ2-2): DAGVTQSPTHLIKTRGQQVTLRCSPKSGHDTVSWYQQALGQGPQFIFQYYEEEERQRGNFPDRFSGHQFPNYSSELNVNALLLGDSALYLCASSSAPRQGAGELFFGEGSRLTVL.

This chain links TRBV9 with TRBJ2-7; D is possibly TRBD1 (5 bases). The CDR3 has 15 amino acids. Looked up from germline, CDR1 is SGDLS and CDR2 is YYNGEE. With 4 bases removed from V and 6 bases from J, the gap between germline ends came to 20 bases. In DNA, the CDR3 is TGTGCCAGCAGCCTATCGACTGCCCTAGGGGCCGAGCAGTACTTC. Its translation: CASSLSTALGAEQYF. The variable domain in full, with the rest retrieved from reference TRBV9 and TRBJ2-7, is DSGVTQTPKHLITATGQRVTLRCSPRSGDLSVYWYQQSLDQGLQFLIQYYNGEERAKGNILERFSAQQFPDLHSELNLSSLELGDSALYFCASSLSTALGAEQYFGPGTRLTVT.

A few counts support this clone. The J gene is TRBJ2-7, the V gene TRBV6-5; D gene ambiguous. V dropped 2 bases and J dropped 3 bases, with 14 bases sitting between them. The CDR3 sequence is 15 residues long. The germline V gene encodes CDR1 MNHEY and CDR2 SVGAGI. The CDR3 region is CASSYGSSAGYEQYF. CDR3 nucleotide sequence: TGTGCCAGCAGTTACGGCTCAAGCGCTGGCTACGAGCAGTACTTC.

The chain has TRBV4-1 and TRBJ2-1; 14 bases fit TRBD2. Germline loops: CDR1 MGHRA, CDR2 YSYEKL. The CDR3 consists of 16 residues. After removal of 4 bases from V and 6 bases from J, the junction contained 5 bases not matched to a gene. Written as DNA, the CDR3 is TGCGCCAGCAGCCGGGGACTAGCGGGAGTTACCAATGAGCAGTTCTTC. It encodes CASSRGLAGVTNEQFF.

The chain couples TRBV25-1 to TRBJ2-7, with TRBD1 matching 7 bases. V trimming: 4 bases; J trimming: 0 bases; junction bases outside the gene matches: 6. The CDR3 spans 15 residues. Germline lookup yields CDR1 MGHDK and CDR2 SYGVNS. The CDR3 DNA follows: TGTGCCAGCAGTGGGGCCGGGACAGCCTCCTACGAGCAGTACTTC. Translated: CASSGAGTASYEQYF.

The chain combines TRBV28 with TRBJ2-2, with 12 bases that match TRBD2. This CDR3 has 15 amino acids. Germline-derived CDR1 and CDR2 are MDHEN and SYDVKM. The J segment lost 6 bases and the V segment lost 7 bases, leaving 6 bases of the junction unmatched. The DNA for the CDR3 is TGTGCCAGCATCCTGACTAGCGGGAGACCCGGGGAGCTGTTTTTT. Translation gives CASILTSGRPGELFF.

The chain combines TRBV14 with TRBJ2-7; D is possibly TRBD1 (6 bases). This CDR3 has 15 amino acids. Trimming left V 2 bases short and J 2 bases short, with 13 bases between. Germline V CDR1 and CDR2: SGHDN, FVKESK. In nucleotides, the CDR3 is TGTGCCAGCAGCCAAAGACAGGAGATTCCCTACGAGCAGTACTTC. This translates into CASSQRQEIPYEQYF. Full variable domain (outside the CDR3, taken from reference TRBV14 and TRBJ2-7): EAGVTQFPSHSVIEKGQTVTLRCDPISGHDNLYWYRRVMGKEIKFLLHFVKESKQDESGMPNNRFLAERTGGTYSTLKVQPAELEDSGVYFCASSQRQEIPYEQYFGPGTRLTVT.

This chain links TRBV11-3 with TRBJ2-7; 10 bases align to TRBD2. The germline V gene encodes CDR1 SGHNT and CDR2 YENEEA. Trimming at V came to 1 base and at J to 2 bases, leaving 5 bases not matched to a gene. This CDR3 comprises 16 residues. The CDR3 DNA follows: TGTGCCAGCAGCTTAGCCACTAGCGGGGCGACCTACGAGCAGTACTTC. Its protein product is CASSLATSGATYEQYF.

V is TRBV10-3 and J is TRBJ1-2, with 8 bases identical to TRBD1. Germline CDR1 ENHRY, CDR2 SYGVKD. The CDR3 runs 15 residues. V shed 6 bases and J 0 bases; nucleotides not matched to a gene: 6. CDR3 bases: TGTGCCATCAGCGACAGGGGCCCCTCTAACTATGGCTACACCTTC. Translating gives CAISDRGPSNYGYTF.

The chain joins TRBV2 to TRBJ2-6, with 9 bases lining up with TRBD2. V shed 9 bases, J shed 0 bases, and the junction held 6 bases outside the gene matches. Germline V lookup: CDR1 SNHLY, CDR2 FYNNEI. The CDR3 spans 16 residues. The CDR3 coding sequence is TGTGCCAGTCTAGCGGGGCAAAGCTCTGGGGCCAACGTCCTGACTTTC. Amino acids: CASLAGQSSGANVLTF.

This clone was found a few times. This sequence joins TRBV27 and TRBJ2-2; D remains unclear. V dropped 1 base and J dropped 0 bases, with 6 bases sitting between them. The CDR3 runs to 15 residues. Germline V gene lookup returns CDR1 MNHEY and CDR2 SMNVEV (reference sequence). CDR3 loop: CASSLYPANTGELFF. CDR3 bases: TGTGCCAGCAGTTTATACCCAGCGAACACCGGGGAGCTGTTTTTT.

This chain joins TRBV15 and TRBJ2-5, with TRBD1 matching over 7 bases. V was clipped by 6 bases and J by 2 bases; unmatched bases: 6. The germline V gene encodes CDR1 LNHNV and CDR2 YYDKDF (reference sequence). The CDR3 spans 14 residues. CDR3 coding DNA: TGTGCCACCAGTATCCGACAGGGACAAGAGACCCAGTACTTC. Translated, it gives CATSIRQGQETQYF.

The V call is TRBV5-1, the J call TRBJ2-1; D not certain. This CDR3 region has 12 residues. CDR1 is SGHRS and CDR2 is YFSETQ in the germline V gene. The V and J ends lost 0 bases and 10 bases respectively, with 8 bases between them. CDR3 protein: CASSLARREQFF. In DNA, the CDR3 is TGCGCCAGCAGCTTGGCCCGGAGAGAGCAGTTCTTC. The variable domain in full, completed from reference TRBV5-1 and TRBJ2-1, reads KAGVTQTPRYLIKTRGQQVTLSCSPISGHRSVSWYQQTPGQGLQFLFEYFSETQRNKGNFPGRFSGRQFSNSRSEMNVSTLELGDSALYLCASSLARREQFFGPGTRLTVL.

The chain uses TRBV6-1 and TRBJ1-2; D call uncertain. The CDR3 extends over 13 amino acids. CDR1 is MNHNS, CDR2 SASEGT, per germline. Trimming cost V 5 bases and J 0 bases, with 7 bases left between them. The CDR3 DNA reads as TGTGCCAGCAGTCAGGTGACTAACTATGGCTACACCTTC. It encodes CASSQVTNYGYTF.

CDR3 sequence (DNA): TGCGCCAGCAGTCAATCGCGACTCCTGTCCTACAATGAGCAGTTCTTC. This encodes CASSQSRLLSYNEQFF. The genes are TRBV23-1 and TRBJ2-1; no definite D call. TRBV23-1 is flagged as an ORF with uncertain function. Between the trimmed V and J ends, which lost 0 bases and 1 base, there was a span of 10 bases. The CDR3 has 16 amino acids.

V gene TRBV4-1 combines with J gene TRBJ1-2; maybe TRBD1 (5 bases). Germline assignment: CDR1 MGHRA and CDR2 YSYEKL. The CDR3 extends over 18 amino acids. Trimming cost V 3 bases and J 4 bases, with 24 bases left between them. The CDR3 DNA sequence: TGCGCCAGCAGCCAGGAGGGGAGGGACCCACTTACCCTCTATGGCTACACCTTC. This codes for CASSQEGRDPLTLYGYTF.

Only a few counts were recorded for this clone. The rearrangement joins TRBV27 to TRBJ2-7; a weak D match, TRBD2 (5 bases). This CDR3 spans 15 amino acids. V lost 7 bases to trimming and J lost 4 bases, with 20 bases between them. Germline V lookup: CDR1 MNHEY, CDR2 SMNVEV (reference sequence). CDR3: CASTFYDGNQYEQYF. CDR3 DNA sequence: TGTGCCAGCACCTTCTACGACGGGAACCAATACGAGCAGTACTTC.

V gene TRBV11-3 combines with J gene TRBJ2-1, with 7 bases that match TRBD1. V gave up 6 bases and J gave up 4 bases; unmatched junction bases: 6. The CDR3 is 14 residues long. Germline assignment: CDR1 SGHNT and CDR2 YENEEA. The CDR3 nucleotides are TGTGCCAGCAGGGGACAGCGCCTGTACAATGAGCAGTTCTTC. This translates into CASRGQRLYNEQFF.